The clone carrying this T cell receptor (beta chain) appeared once. These data are taken from a study of T cells in Graves' hyperthyroidism and ophthalmopathy. Authors of the study amplified TCR beta CDR3 regions from RNA transcripts. TCR CDR3 regions were first amplified by RT-PCR with HTBI primers. One entry per CDR3 protein results from TCRdb running MiXCR on the multiplex PCR reads. The sample has about 180,000 distinct CDR3 sequences, around 15% seen once; the top ten hold roughly 32%. Patients aged 18 to 65 had newly diagnosed hyperthyroidism of under 2 months' duration. Diagnosis relied on clinical symptoms, serum thyroxine and TRAb, thyroid ultrasound and orbital computed tomography. It was roughly 10 ml of fresh peripheral blood that supplied the PBMCs. The CDR3 is 14 amino acids. Germline CDR1 and CDR2: MDHEN and SYDVKM. With 2 bases removed from V and 0 bases from J, the gap between germline ends came to 7 bases.

The V gene is TRBV28, the J gene TRBJ1-2; D is undetermined. Specimen: blood. The source of this sequence is a woman aged 50 to 60 with Graves' hyperthyroidism. The CDR3 bases are TGTGCCAGCAGTTTAGGCTCAGCTAACTATGGCTACACCTTC. Residues: CASSLGSANYGYTF.